What follows are 18 T cell receptor beta chains derived from one specimen sequenced in a study of T cells in Graves' hyperthyroidism and ophthalmopathy. There were TCR beta CDR3 regions amplified from RNA transcripts. During a first-round RT-PCR of the TCR CDR3, the HTBI primer set was used. TCRdb ran MiXCR on the multiplex PCR reads and lists one entry per CDR3 protein. The sample gives a few hundred thousand distinct CDR3 sequences, approximately 23% of which show up once; less than 65% is in the top ten. Sample: blood. These receptors came from a woman between 65 and 79 years old with Graves' ophthalmopathy.

The rearrangement links TRBV7-2 to TRBJ2-3; D not certain. The CDR3 extends over 15 amino acids. CDR1 is SGHTA, CDR2 FQGNSA, per germline. The V gene lost 5 bases and the J gene lost 0 bases, with 12 bases spanning the gap. The CDR3: CASSPSHLSTDTQYF. As DNA, the CDR3 is TGTGCCAGCAGCCCCAGTCACCTTAGCACAGATACGCAGTATTTT.

The rearrangement uses TRBV5-5 and TRBJ2-1; possible D gene TRBD1, 6 bases. Germline V lookup: CDR1 SGHKS, CDR2 YYEKEE (reference sequence). The CDR3 contains 17 residues. V lost 5 bases and J lost 0, with 18 bases in between. The CDR3 reads CASRPRTAYFSYNEQFF. The CDR3 nucleotides read TGTGCCAGCAGACCCCGGACAGCCTACTTCTCCTACAATGAGCAGTTCTTC.

In this sample, this clonotype turned up many times. This chain links TRBV5-1 with TRBJ2-3; TRBD2 aligns across 12 bases. The germline V gene encodes CDR1 SGHRS and CDR2 YFSETQ. Trimming at V came to 3 bases and at J to 0 bases, leaving 2 bases not matched to a gene. The CDR3 sequence is 16 residues long. DNA of the CDR3: TGCGCCAGCAGCTACGGGACTAGCGGGAGCACAGATACGCAGTATTTT. This sequence encodes CASSYGTSGSTDTQYF.

This clonotype was counted between two and nine times. The chain is built from TRBV6-2 or TRBV6-3 and TRBJ2-1, with a tentative D call TRBD1 (7 bases). This CDR3 region has 15 residues. V shed 7 bases and J shed 6 bases, with 19 bases lying between them. The germline V gene has CDR1 MNHEY and CDR2 SVGEGT. CDR3 sequence reads: CASIGWPGGGNEQFF. For the CDR3, the DNA is TGTGCCAGCATAGGATGGCCAGGGGGAGGCAATGAGCAGTTCTTC.

This clonotype was seen a few times. The V and J genes are TRBV6-5 and TRBJ1-2; tentatively, D is TRBD1 (6 bases). The V gene lost 0 bases and the J gene lost 4 bases, with 15 bases spanning the gap. In germline, CDR1 is MNHEY, CDR2 SVGAGI. The CDR3 length is 16 residues. For the CDR3, the DNA is TGTGCCAGCAGTTACTCGCGCAGGGGAGTGAGCTATGGCTACACCTTC. Protein: CASSYSRRGVSYGYTF.

V usage is TRBV30 and J usage is TRBJ2-1; D might be TRBD1 or TRBD2, each matching 5 bases. This CDR3 is built from 14 residues. V gave up 5 bases and J gave up 5 bases, with 16 bases separating them. Germline lookup yields CDR1 GTSNPN and CDR2 SVGIG (reference sequence). The CDR3 DNA sequence: TGTGCCTGGGGGGTGGGGGTAGGGGACAATGAGCAGTTCTTC. As protein: CAWGVGVGDNEQFF.

The chain employs TRBV10-2 and TRBJ2-1; D perhaps matches TRBD2 (5 bases). The germline gives CDR1 WSHSY, CDR2 SAAADI. The CDR3 sequence is 15 residues long. Trimming removed 10 bases from V and 10 bases from J, with 26 bases in between. CDR3 sequence reads: CAIIGNPLSGEEQFF. In DNA, the CDR3 is TGCGCCATCATCGGCAACCCCCTGAGTGGGGAGGAGCAGTTCTTC.

The rearrangement links TRBV28 to TRBJ1-1; perhaps TRBD1 as D (6 bases). The CDR3 is 12 residues long. V shed 7 bases and J shed 10 bases, with 16 bases lying between them. From germline, CDR1 is MDHEN and CDR2 SYDVKM. CDR3 bases: TGTGCCAGCAACACAGGGTTCTGGGGAGCTTTCTTT. Translated, it gives CASNTGFWGAFF.

This clonotype was detected many times. V usage is TRBV7-2 and J usage is TRBJ2-1; 12 bases match TRBD2. The CDR3 loop spans 18 amino acids. Germline V gene lookup returns CDR1 SGHTA and CDR2 FQGNSA. The V segment lost 1 base and the J segment 7 bases; nucleotides outside the gene matches: 11. The CDR3 coding sequence is TGTGCCAGCAGCTTAGTCTCCCCTCCTAGCGGGAGGGCGAATGAGCAGTTCTTC. Translation: CASSLVSPPSGRANEQFF.

The CDR3 spells CASTRTASSYNEQFF. CDR3 nucleotide sequence: TGTGCCAGCACTAGGACCGCCAGCTCCTACAATGAGCAGTTCTTC. This chain links TRBV6-1 with TRBJ2-1; the D is unclear. CDR3 size: 15 residues. Trimming cost V 7 bases and J 0 bases, with 13 bases left between them. Germline CDR1 MNHNS, CDR2 SASEGT.

This clonotype was counted between two and nine times. The chain recombines TRBV18 with TRBJ1-5, with 7 bases lining up with TRBD1. Germline CDR1 and CDR2: KGHSH and LQKENI. J lost 3 bases, V lost 3 bases, and 5 bases had no gene match. The CDR3 extends over 15 amino acids. The CDR3, as DNA: TGTGCCAGCTCACCGCCGACAGGGCCCAATCAGCCCCAGCATTTT. This gives the protein CASSPPTGPNQPQHF. Full variable domain (outside the CDR3, taken from reference TRBV18 and TRBJ1-5): NAGVMQNPRHLVRRRGQEARLRCSPMKGHSHVYWYRQLPEEGLKFMVYLQKENIIDESGMPKERFSAEFPKEGPSILRIQQVVRGDSAAYFCASSPPTGPNQPQHFGDGTRLSIL.

This clonotype was seen a handful of times. The CDR3 reads CSARGPWRTDTQYF. The CDR3 nucleotides are TGCAGTGCTAGGGGCCCTTGGCGCACAGATACGCAGTATTTT. The V and J genes are TRBV20-1 and TRBJ2-3; D uncertain. The CDR3 has 14 residues. V was cut by 3 bases and J by 1 base, with 11 bases left in between. Germline CDR1 and CDR2: DFQATT and SNEGSKA (reference sequence).

This clonotype was seen only a few times. This sequence joins TRBV6-8 and TRBJ1-2; no clear D gene. There are 13 residues in the CDR3. V was clipped by 5 bases and J by 1 base, with 8 bases between them. Germline V CDR1 and CDR2: MNHGY, SAAAGT. The CDR3: CASSAASNYGYTF. CDR3 nucleotide sequence: TGTGCCAGCAGTGCTGCTAGTAACTATGGCTACACCTTC.

This clonotype showed up just a few times. This chain joins TRBV2 and TRBJ1-2; tentatively, D is TRBD1 (5 bases). This CDR3 is built from 15 residues. V shed 4 bases and J shed 4 bases, with 16 bases lying between them. CDR1 SNHLY and CDR2 FYNNEI come from the germline V gene. CDR3 bases: TGTGCCAGCAGTGGGGATCGGGGGAACTTCTATGGCTACACCTTC. The encoded protein is CASSGDRGNFYGYTF.

Remarks on this clonotype: One end of the junction does not line up with germline, which may come from a read error. V usage is TRBV7-7 and J usage is TRBJ2-1; D is unclear. The CDR3 contains 13 residues. Germline V gene sequence: CDR1 SSHAT, CDR2 FNYEAQ (reference sequence). The CDR3 here is CASSFSLTSEQFF. The CDR3 DNA reads as TGTGCTAGCAGTTTTAGCCTGACCTCGGAGCAGTTCTTC.

V and J are TRBV28 and TRBJ2-7; 7 bases are shared with TRBD2. Germline CDR1 is MDHEN and CDR2 is SYDVKM. J lost 5 bases, V lost 6 bases, and 10 bases had no gene match. This CDR3 has 14 amino acids. The CDR3 nucleotides are TGTGCCAGCAGCCTAACCGGGGGGTGGGACGAGCAGTACTTC. This gives the protein CASSLTGGWDEQYF.

The V call is TRBV19, the J call TRBJ2-1; 8 nucleotides agree with TRBD2. With 3 bases clipped from V and 7 bases from J, the junction kept 11 bases outside the gene matches. Per the germline V gene, CDR1 is LNHDA and CDR2 is SQIVND (reference sequence). This CDR3 is 16 amino acids long. The CDR3: CASSIISAGGWNEQFF. The CDR3 region has the DNA TGTGCCAGTAGTATCATCAGTGCGGGAGGCTGGAATGAGCAGTTCTTC.

At least ten counts were recorded for this clonotype. The chain has TRBV2 and TRBJ2-5; D might be TRBD2 (5 bases). The germline V gene has CDR1 SNHLY and CDR2 FYNNEI. Deletions cut 3 bases from V and 4 bases from J, with 9 bases between. This CDR3 has 13 amino acids. In DNA, the CDR3 is TGTGCCAGCAGTGAGCGGGTGGGAGAGACCCAGTACTTC. Encoded protein: CASSERVGETQYF.